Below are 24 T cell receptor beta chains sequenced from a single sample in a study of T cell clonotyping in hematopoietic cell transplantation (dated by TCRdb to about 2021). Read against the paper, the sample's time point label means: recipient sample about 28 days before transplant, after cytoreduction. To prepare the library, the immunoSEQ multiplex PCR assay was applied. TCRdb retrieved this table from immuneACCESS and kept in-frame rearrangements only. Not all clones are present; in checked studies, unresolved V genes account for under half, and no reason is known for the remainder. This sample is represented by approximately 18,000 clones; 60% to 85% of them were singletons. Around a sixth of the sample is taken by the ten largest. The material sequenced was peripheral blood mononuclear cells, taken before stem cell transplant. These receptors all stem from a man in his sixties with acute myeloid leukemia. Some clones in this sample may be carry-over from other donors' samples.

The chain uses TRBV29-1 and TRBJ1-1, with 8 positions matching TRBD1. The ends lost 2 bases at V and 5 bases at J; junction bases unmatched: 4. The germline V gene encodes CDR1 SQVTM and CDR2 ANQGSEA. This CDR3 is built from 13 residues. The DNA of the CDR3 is TGCAGCGTTGAACAAACAGGGGGGACTGAAGCTTTCTTT. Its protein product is CSVEQTGGTEAFF. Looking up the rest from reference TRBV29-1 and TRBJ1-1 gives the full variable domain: SAVISQKPSRDICQRGTSLTIQCQVDSQVTMMFWYRQQPGQSLTLIATANQGSEATYESGFVIDKFPISRPNLTFSTLTVSNMSPEDSSIYLCSVEQTGGTEAFFGQGTRLTVV.

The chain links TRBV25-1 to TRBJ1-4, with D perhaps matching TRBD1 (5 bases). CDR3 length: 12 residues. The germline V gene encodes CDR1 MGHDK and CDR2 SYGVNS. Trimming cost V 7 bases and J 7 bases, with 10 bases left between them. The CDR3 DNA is TGTGCCAGCACTGGCAGGGCTGAAAAACTGTTTTTT. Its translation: CASTGRAEKLFF.

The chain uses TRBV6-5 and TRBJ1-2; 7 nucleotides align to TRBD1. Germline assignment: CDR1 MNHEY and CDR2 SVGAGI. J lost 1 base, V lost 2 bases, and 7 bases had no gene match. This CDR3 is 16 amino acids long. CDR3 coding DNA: TGTGCCAGCAGTTACAGGACAGGACGACTTAACTATGGCTACACCTTC. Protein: CASSYRTGRLNYGYTF.

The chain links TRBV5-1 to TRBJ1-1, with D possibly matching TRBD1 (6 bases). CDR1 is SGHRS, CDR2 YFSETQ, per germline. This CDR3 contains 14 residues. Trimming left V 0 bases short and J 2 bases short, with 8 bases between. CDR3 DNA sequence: TGCGCCAGCAGCTTGGCACAGGGTAACACTGAAGCTTTCTTT. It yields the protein CASSLAQGNTEAFF.

The CDR3 spells CASSLLGTSGAIQETQYF. The DNA for the CDR3 is TGCGCCAGCAGCTTGCTCGGGACTAGCGGGGCCATACAAGAGACCCAGTACTTC. The chain carries TRBV5-1 and TRBJ2-5; 13 positions match TRBD2. With 1 base clipped from V and 2 bases from J, the junction kept 8 bases outside the gene matches. This CDR3 region has 18 residues. CDR1 SGHRS and CDR2 YFSETQ come from the germline V gene.

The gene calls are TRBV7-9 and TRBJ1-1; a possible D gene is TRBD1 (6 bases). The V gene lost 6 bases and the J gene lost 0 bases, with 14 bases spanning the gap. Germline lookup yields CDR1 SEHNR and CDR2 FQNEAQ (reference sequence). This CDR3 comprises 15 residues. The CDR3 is CASSSTGGLNTEAFF. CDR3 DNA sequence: TGTGCCAGCAGTTCAACCGGGGGCTTGAACACTGAAGCTTTCTTT. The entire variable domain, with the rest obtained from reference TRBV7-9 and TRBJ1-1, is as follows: DTGVSQNPRHKITKRGQNVTFRCDPISEHNRLYWYRQTLGQGPEFLTYFQNEAQLEKSRLLSDRFSAERPKGSFSTLEIQRTEQGDSAMYLCASSSTGGLNTEAFFGQGTRLTVV.

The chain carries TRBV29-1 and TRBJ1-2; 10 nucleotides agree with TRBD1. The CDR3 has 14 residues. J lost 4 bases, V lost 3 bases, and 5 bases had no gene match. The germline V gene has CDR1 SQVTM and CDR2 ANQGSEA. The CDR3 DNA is TGCAGCGTTGAGCCGGGACAGGGGACCTATGGCTACACCTTC. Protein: CSVEPGQGTYGYTF.

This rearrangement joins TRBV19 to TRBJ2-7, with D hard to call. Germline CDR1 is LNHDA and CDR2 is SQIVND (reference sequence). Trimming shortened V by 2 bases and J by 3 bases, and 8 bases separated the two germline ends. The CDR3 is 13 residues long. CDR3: CASSIPPGYEQYF. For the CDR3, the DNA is TGTGCCAGTAGTATACCCCCGGGCTACGAGCAGTACTTC.

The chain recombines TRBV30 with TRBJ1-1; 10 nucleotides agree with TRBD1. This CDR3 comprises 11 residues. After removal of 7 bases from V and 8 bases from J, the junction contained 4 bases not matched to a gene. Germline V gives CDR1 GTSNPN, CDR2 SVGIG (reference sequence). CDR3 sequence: CASRTGGEAFF. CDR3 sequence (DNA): TGTGCCTCCCGGACAGGGGGAGAAGCTTTCTTT.

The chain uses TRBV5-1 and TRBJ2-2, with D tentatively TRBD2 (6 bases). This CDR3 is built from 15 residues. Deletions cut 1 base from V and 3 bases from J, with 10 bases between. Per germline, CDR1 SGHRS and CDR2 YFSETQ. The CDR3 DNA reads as TGCGCCAGCAGCTTGAGGGAGGACGACACCGGGGAGCTGTTTTTT. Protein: CASSLREDDTGELFF.

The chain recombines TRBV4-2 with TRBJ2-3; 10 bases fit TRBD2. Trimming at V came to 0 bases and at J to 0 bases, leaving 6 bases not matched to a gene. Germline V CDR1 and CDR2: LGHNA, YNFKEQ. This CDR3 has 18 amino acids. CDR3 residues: CASSQETSGAISTDTQYF. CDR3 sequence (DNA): TGTGCCAGCAGCCAAGAAACTAGCGGGGCCATTAGCACAGATACGCAGTATTTT.

The CDR3 region is CASSQEVVGWGGNTIYF. The CDR3 DNA reads as TGCGCCAGCAGCCAAGAAGTAGTAGGTTGGGGAGGAAACACCATATATTTT. The genes are TRBV4-1 and TRBJ1-3; D uncertain. Germline lookup yields CDR1 MGHRA and CDR2 YSYEKL. Trimming stripped 0 bases from V and 4 bases from J, with 16 bases between. This CDR3 has 17 residues.

CDR3 sequence (DNA): TGTGCCAGCAAAAACGGGACAGGGGATACCGGGGAGCTGTTTTTT. It codes for CASKNGTGDTGELFF. The chain uses TRBV6-4 and TRBJ2-2; TRBD1 matches 10 bases. V trimming: 7 bases; J trimming: 5 bases; junction bases outside the gene matches: 7. CDR3 length: 15 amino acids. Germline V gene sequence: CDR1 MRHNA, CDR2 SNTAGT.

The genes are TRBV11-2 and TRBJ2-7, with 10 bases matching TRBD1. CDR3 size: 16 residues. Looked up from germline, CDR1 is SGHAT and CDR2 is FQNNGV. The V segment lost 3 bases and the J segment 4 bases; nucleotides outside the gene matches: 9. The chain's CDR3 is CASSFISGTGAYEQYF. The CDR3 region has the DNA TGTGCCAGCAGCTTTATTTCCGGGACAGGGGCGTACGAGCAGTACTTC.

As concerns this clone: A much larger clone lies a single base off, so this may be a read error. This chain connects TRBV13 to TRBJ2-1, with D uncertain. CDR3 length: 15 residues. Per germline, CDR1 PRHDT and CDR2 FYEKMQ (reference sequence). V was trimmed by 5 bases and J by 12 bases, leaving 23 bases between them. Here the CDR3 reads CASSDLTGMLGRQFF. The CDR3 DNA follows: TGTGCCAGCAGCGACCTAACGGGTATGCTCGGTCGGCAGTTCTTC.

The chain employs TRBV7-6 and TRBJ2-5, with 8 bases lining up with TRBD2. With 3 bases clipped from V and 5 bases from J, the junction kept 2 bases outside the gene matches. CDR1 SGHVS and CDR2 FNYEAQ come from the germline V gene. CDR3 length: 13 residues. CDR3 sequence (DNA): TGTGCCAGCAGCTTTGCGGGGGGTGAGACCCAGTACTTC. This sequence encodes CASSFAGGETQYF. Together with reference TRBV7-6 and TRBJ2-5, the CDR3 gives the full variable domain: GAGVSQSPRYKVTKRGQDVALRCDPISGHVSLYWYRQALGQGPEFLTYFNYEAQQDKSGLPNDRFSAERPEGSISTLTIQRTEQRDSAMYRCASSFAGGETQYFGPGTRLLVL.

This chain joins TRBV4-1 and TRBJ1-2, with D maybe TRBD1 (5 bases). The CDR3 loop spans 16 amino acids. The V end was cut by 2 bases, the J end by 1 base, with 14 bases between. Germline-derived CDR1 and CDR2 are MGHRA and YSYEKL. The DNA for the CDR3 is TGCGCCAGCAGCCAAACAGACAGAGCTGTTAACTATGGCTACACCTTC. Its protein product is CASSQTDRAVNYGYTF.

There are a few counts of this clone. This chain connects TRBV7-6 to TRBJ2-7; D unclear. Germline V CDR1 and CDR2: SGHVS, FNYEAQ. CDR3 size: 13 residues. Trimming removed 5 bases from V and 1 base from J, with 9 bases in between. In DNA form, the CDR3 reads TGTGCCAGCAGCGCCAGGCCGTCCTACGAGCAGTACTTC. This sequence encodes CASSARPSYEQYF.

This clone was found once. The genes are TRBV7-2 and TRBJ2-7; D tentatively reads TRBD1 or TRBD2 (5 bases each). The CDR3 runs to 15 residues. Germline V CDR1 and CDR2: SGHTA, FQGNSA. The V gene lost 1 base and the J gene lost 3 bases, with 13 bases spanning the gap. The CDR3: CASSLGQGPVYEQYF. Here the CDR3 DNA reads TGTGCCAGCAGCTTAGGCCAGGGACCAGTCTACGAGCAGTACTTC.

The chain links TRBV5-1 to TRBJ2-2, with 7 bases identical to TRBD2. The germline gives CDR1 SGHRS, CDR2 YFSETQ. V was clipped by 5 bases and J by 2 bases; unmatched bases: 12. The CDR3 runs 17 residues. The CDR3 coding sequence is TGCGCCAGCAGGTCGCAACAGGCGGGGGAAAACACCGGGGAGCTGTTTTTT. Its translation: CASRSQQAGENTGELFF.

This chain's CDR3 is CASSPLGVGETQYF. Written as DNA, the CDR3 is TGTGCCAGCAGCCCCCTCGGGGTTGGAGAGACCCAGTACTTC. This chain connects TRBV7-7 to TRBJ2-5, with D perhaps TRBD2 (5 bases). V shed 5 bases and J shed 4 bases, with 14 bases lying between them. The length of the CDR3 is 14 residues. CDR1 and CDR2 from the germline V gene are SSHAT and FNYEAQ (reference sequence).

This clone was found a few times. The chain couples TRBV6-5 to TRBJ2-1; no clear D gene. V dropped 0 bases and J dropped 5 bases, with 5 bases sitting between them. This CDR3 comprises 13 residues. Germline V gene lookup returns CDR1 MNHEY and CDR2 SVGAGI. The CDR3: CASSYSFDNEQFF. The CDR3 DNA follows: TGTGCCAGCAGTTACTCGTTCGACAATGAGCAGTTCTTC.

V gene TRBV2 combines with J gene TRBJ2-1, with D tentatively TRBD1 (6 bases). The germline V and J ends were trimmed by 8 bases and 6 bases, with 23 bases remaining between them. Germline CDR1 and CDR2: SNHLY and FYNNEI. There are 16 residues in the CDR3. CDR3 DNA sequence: TGTGCCAGCGGCCTCCTACAGGGTCTTACCGTCAATGAGCAGTTCTTC. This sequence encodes CASGLLQGLTVNEQFF.

CDR3 loop: CASSELGTGGGGFGYTF. The CDR3 DNA is TGTGCCAGCAGTGAACTTGGTACAGGGGGCGGGGGATTCGGCTACACCTTC. V and J are TRBV6-1 and TRBJ1-2, with 9 bases identical to TRBD1. V shed 2 bases, J shed 8 bases, and the junction held 15 bases outside the gene matches. Germline lookup yields CDR1 MNHNS and CDR2 SASEGT. The CDR3 covers 17 residues.